The rows below give T cell receptor beta chains drawn from one sample of a study of OX40 agonist ivuxolimab in advanced cancers. Assay: immunoSEQ multiplex PCR; the TCRdb copy retains only in-frame clones and omits some. The data hold over 15,000 clones, with 90% observed a single time. Material: CD4+ or CD8+ T cells sorted from blood, obtained in a trial of the OX40 agonist ivuxolimab. These receptors came from an adult with an advanced solid tumor such as melanoma, head and neck, liver or kidney cancer. The CDR3 runs from the conserved cysteine through the conserved F or W. The order of the fields is clone size, D gene, V gene, J gene, CDR3 protein, CDR3 DNA. The D gene is left open where the match is weak. Clone size is not always given. Where it is, it says once, few, many or a class for expanded clones.

size: once; D: NA; V: TRBV19; J: TRBJ2-7; CDR3: CASSIGPGSSYEQYF; DNA: TGTGCCAGTAGTATAGGGCCGGGAAGCTCCTACGAGCAGTACTTC
size: NA; D: NA; V: TRBV7-8; J: TRBJ1-2; CDR3: CASSLVGPALYGYTF; DNA: TGTGCCAGCAGCTTAGTGGGGCCGGCCCTATATGGCTACACCTTC
size: NA; D: NA; V: TRBV5-6; J: TRBJ2-3; CDR3: CASSFERWDTDTQYF; DNA: TGTGCCAGCAGCTTCGAGCGATGGGACACAGATACGCAGTATTTT
size: NA; D: TRBD2; V: TRBV6-6; J: TRBJ2-7; CDR3: CASSYGSGGNYEQYF; DNA: TGTGCCAGCAGTTACGGCTCGGGAGGGAACTACGAGCAGTACTTC
size: NA; D: TRBD2; V: TRBV19; J: TRBJ2-3; CDR3: CATSAGLVGTDTQYF; DNA: TGTGCCACCTCGGCTGGACTAGTTGGCACAGATACGCAGTATTTT
size: NA; D: TRBD2; V: TRBV5-4; J: TRBJ2-3; CDR3: CASSGLVDTQYF; DNA: TGTGCCAGCAGCGGACTAGTTGATACGCAGTATTTT
size: NA; D: NA; V: TRBV7-9; J: TRBJ2-7; CDR3: CASSLAPGSPGSYEQYF; DNA: TGTGCCAGCAGCTTAGCGCCGGGCAGCCCCGGGTCCTACGAGCAGTACTTC
size: NA; D: NA; V: TRBV7-9; J: TRBJ2-5; CDR3: CASSLAGGTQYF; DNA: TGTGCCAGCAGCTTAGCCGGGGGGACCCAGTACTTC
size: NA; D: NA; V: TRBV5-4; J: TRBJ2-3; CDR3: CASSSSPSTDTQYF; DNA: TGTGCCAGCAGCTCCTCCCCGAGCACAGATACGCAGTATTTT
size: NA; D: NA; V: TRBV6-1; J: TRBJ2-7; CDR3: CASRPGLLHSEQYF; DNA: TGTGCCAGCAGGCCGGGACTTCTCCACTCCGAGCAGTACTTC
size: NA; D: TRBD2; V: TRBV7-8; J: TRBJ2-3; CDR3: CASSSQRLAGEVADTQYF; DNA: TGTGCCAGCAGCTCCCAAAGACTAGCGGGAGAAGTAGCAGATACGCAGTATTTT
size: NA; D: NA; V: TRBV23-1; J: TRBJ2-6; CDR3: CASSQVGARGANVLTF; DNA: TGCGCCAGCAGTCAAGTGGGGGCGCGTGGGGCCAACGTCCTGACTTTC
size: NA; D: NA; V: TRBV29-1; J: TRBJ1-1; CDR3: CSVHENTEAFF; DNA: TGCAGCGTTCATGAGAACACTGAAGCTTTCTTT
size: NA; D: NA; V: TRBV5-5; J: TRBJ2-6; CDR3: CASSLGSGANVLTF; DNA: TGTGCCAGCAGCTTAGGCTCTGGGGCCAACGTCCTGACTTTC
size: NA; D: NA; V: TRBV5-1; J: TRBJ2-1; CDR3: CASSSPSGEHNNEQFF; DNA: TGCGCCAGCAGCTCTCCCTCGGGGGAGCACAACAATGAGCAGTTCTTC
size: NA; D: NA; V: TRBV7-9; J: TRBJ2-7; CDR3: CASSRESRAGRHEQYF; DNA: TGTGCCAGCAGCCGAGAATCCAGAGCAGGGAGGCACGAGCAGTACTTC
size: NA; D: NA; V: TRBV4-3; J: TRBJ1-2; CDR3: CASSQDLTGRPGYTF; DNA: TGCGCCAGCAGCCAAGATCTTACAGGTCGGCCTGGCTACACCTTC
size: NA; D: TRBD2; V: TRBV9; J: TRBJ2-1; CDR3: CASSVGLAGANEQFF; DNA: TGTGCCAGCAGCGTAGGGCTAGCGGGAGCCAATGAGCAGTTCTTC
size: NA; D: NA; V: TRBV27; J: TRBJ2-3; CDR3: CASSFRLLASDTQYF; DNA: TGTGCCAGCAGTTTCCGGCTCCTGGCGAGTGATACGCAGTATTTT
size: NA; D: NA; V: TRBV6-5; J: TRBJ1-4; CDR3: CASSYDGPGTNEKLFF; DNA: TGTGCCAGCAGTTACGATGGCCCAGGGACTAATGAAAAACTGTTTTTT
size: NA; D: TRBD2; V: TRBV7-2; J: TRBJ2-1; CDR3: CASSLESLAGGSHNEQFF; DNA: TGTGCCAGCAGCTTAGAGTCACTAGCGGGAGGATCCCACAATGAGCAGTTCTTC